This TCR beta chain was recorded in a study of human T cells and chemical hapten exposure (dated by TCRdb to about 2021). With respect to the entire study: For sensitization, 2% DPC in acetone was applied to a roughly 2 cm by roughly 2 cm area of upper inner arm skin. Throughout the study period of about 23 weeks, patients also received therapeutic DPC doses to the scalp every week. Patch tests used Finn chambers with 0.01% DPC on the upper back, scored after 6 days by International Contact Dermatitis Research Group standards. The mostly female patient cohort included alopecia areata with under or over 50% scalp involvement, alopecia totalis and alopecia universalis. The libraries were sequenced as a pool, and the TCR yield per sample differed mostly because of small variations in library volumes within the pool. This study followed changes in the peripheral blood TCR repertoire in vivo during primary and secondary sensitization of alopecia patients to the hapten diphenylcyclopropenone (DPC). Blood samples were taken from patients before sensitization (week 0) and at 2, 6 and about 24 weeks after DPC sensitization. For TCR sequencing, blood came from 25 to 35 alopecia patients at anywhere from one to four time points (pre-sensitization, 2, 6 and 24 weeks). Findings and caveats that apply to the study as a whole: Compared with pre-sensitization or healthy control sets, expanded TCRs formed significantly more large CDR3 similarity clusters, which is consistent with antigen-driven responses. All patients had alopecia, a presumed autoimmune disease, so their immune response might differ from that of healthy individuals. Patch test score was positively correlated with the number of PT1 expanded TCRs, with significance at thresholds 8, 16 and 32 but not at 4. The number of TCRs above 1 in 1000 frequency did not change with DPC sensitization; there was no evidence of global repertoire structure alterations. Repeated subsampling changed both the strength of the expansion versus patch-test correlation and the threshold at which the correlation became significant.

The CDR3 contains 17 residues, cysteine and phenylalanine counted. Only the CDR3 DNA is retained, 51 bases long and in frame from the first base. V gives up 0 bases and J gives up 5 bases, and the segment between their germline ends measures 15 bases. In the germline V gene, CDR1 corresponds to SGDLS and CDR2 to YYNGEE. What the time point label conveys for this sample: pre-sensitization, week 0. The sample's treatment or condition label is to be understood as: therapeutic diphenylcyclopropenone sensitization with weekly scalp DPC. Blood at each patch-test visit was drawn before the patch test was applied. To be eligible, patients had to be aged 18 to 70, diagnosed with alopecia and judged suitable for DPC therapy, while pregnant patients were excluded. Unfractionated whole blood was collected in Tempus Blood RNA tubes, and total RNA was extracted from that blood. This clonotype was picked up many times. Its antigen target is currently unknown. No much larger clonotype is one base removed from it; base qualities were not supplied.

Libraries were prepared through RACE. The data were produced on a NextSeq 500. During library preparation, unique molecular identifiers were attached to individual cDNA molecules so that TCRs could be counted in a quantitative, reproducible way. From each blood RNA sample, both TCR alpha and TCR beta chains were sequenced. For the original study's pipeline: A median of around 100,000 TCRs per sample was observed, with a range of about 23,224 to 700,000. V, J and CDR3 annotation of the TCR reads was carried out using the Decombinator software suite. For PS versus PT1 abundance plots, all samples were subsampled to the same number of TCRs (28,000). Expanded TCRs were defined as absent before sensitization and observed at least eight times at the 2-week time point. Through fastp at Q25 and MiXCR, TCRdb rebuilt clones from the public reads, retaining in-frame beta chains. A single entry per CDR3 protein holds the most common genes and DNA from its merged rows. These V and J calls derive from TCRdb rather than the authors' analysis. A total of approximately 320,000 distinct CDR3 sequences appear in this sample, about 5.4% of them only once. The ten largest account for about 8.7% of the sample.

The chain links TRBV9 with TRBJ1-6; the D gene is perhaps TRBD1, on 5 matching bases. The receptor was derived from a woman aged 18-29 years with alopecia areata. Some clones in this sample may be carry-over from other donors' samples. Source: whole blood, taken in connection with sensitization to the hapten diphenylcyclopropenone (DPC). Here the CDR3 is given as CASSVGFRDPDNSPLHF. In nucleotide form, the sequence is TGTGCCAGCAGCGTAGGATTCAGGGACCCTGATAATTCACCCCTCCACTTT.